These 9 T cell receptor beta chains originate from one sample sequenced in a study of T cells in Graves' hyperthyroidism and ophthalmopathy. The CDR3 regions of TCR beta were amplified from RNA transcripts. Primed by the HTBI set, a first-round RT-PCR was run on the TCR CDR3. One entry per CDR3 protein results from TCRdb running MiXCR on the multiplex PCR reads. The data contain around 600,000 distinct CDR3 sequences, 12% to 15% of them singletons. The sample comprised blood. The source of these receptors is a woman between 18 and 29 years old with Graves' ophthalmopathy.

Ten or more counts support this clonotype. The chain recombines TRBV6-6 with TRBJ1-1; perhaps TRBD1 as D (5 bases). This CDR3 contains 15 residues. With 0 bases removed from V and 5 bases from J, the gap between germline ends came to 13 bases. Per the germline V gene, CDR1 is MNHNY and CDR2 is SVGAGI (reference sequence). This chain's CDR3 is CASSYSGGFGTEAFF. DNA for the CDR3: TGTGCCAGCAGTTACTCGGGGGGGTTTGGGACTGAAGCTTTCTTT.

This clonotype was counted at least ten times. CDR3: CASSQPGQGARNTEAFF. CDR3 coding DNA: TGTGCCAGCAGCCAGCCGGGACAGGGGGCGCGGAACACTGAAGCTTTCTTT. The chain is built from TRBV12-3 or TRBV12-4 and TRBJ1-1, with TRBD1 identical over 12 bases. The CDR3 consists of 17 residues. After removal of 6 bases from V and 1 base from J, the junction contained 9 bases not matched to a gene.

This clonotype was seen at least ten times. The chain joins TRBV7-9 to TRBJ2-3, with D tentatively TRBD1 (6 bases). Germline CDR1 reads SEHNR; CDR2 reads FQNEAQ (reference sequence). Deletions cut 8 bases from V and 3 bases from J, with 21 bases between. The CDR3 is 16 residues long. The CDR3 DNA follows: TGTGCCAGCGTCCAACAGGGATCGTTGTTGACAGATACGCAGTATTTT. It is translated as CASVQQGSLLTDTQYF.

The rearrangement links TRBV3-1 to TRBJ2-7; TRBD2 matches at 8 bases. The germline V gene encodes CDR1 LGHDT and CDR2 YNNKEL (reference sequence). The J segment lost 4 bases and the V segment lost 0 bases, leaving 5 bases of the junction unmatched. The length of the CDR3 is 15 residues. This chain's CDR3 is CASSQDQAGAYEQYF. CDR3 coding DNA: TGTGCCAGCAGCCAAGATCAAGCGGGAGCTTACGAGCAGTACTTC.

This clonotype came up many times. The chain recombines TRBV2 with TRBJ2-5, with D tentatively TRBD2 (7 bases). CDR1 and CDR2 (germline): SNHLY, FYNNEI. The V end was cut by 8 bases, the J end by 1 base, with 14 bases between. The CDR3 covers 14 residues. CDR3 bases: TGTGCCAGCGGCGGGGGCCGGGGCCAAGAGACCCAGTACTTC. It codes for CASGGGRGQETQYF.

The V gene is TRBV24-1, the J gene TRBJ1-6; a weak D match, TRBD1 (5 bases). The CDR3 totals 13 residues. The germline V and J ends were trimmed by 9 bases and 8 bases, with 13 bases remaining between them. The germline V gene has CDR1 KGHDR and CDR2 SFDVKD. CDR3: CATRGSQDSPLHF. The CDR3 region has the DNA TGTGCCACCCGCGGGTCACAGGATTCACCCCTCCACTTT.

This clonotype was seen a few times. The chain links TRBV4-1 to TRBJ1-2, with D hard to call. The germline V gene has CDR1 MGHRA and CDR2 YSYEKL. Trimming pared 3 bases from V and 5 bases from J, leaving 19 bases between. The CDR3 has 16 residues. The CDR3 coding sequence is TGCGCCAGCAGCCAGCCCCGTAGAGGGCCCACGTATGGCTACACCTTC. Translating gives CASSQPRRGPTYGYTF.

This clonotype has only a few counts. The rearrangement uses TRBV18 and TRBJ2-5, with D perhaps matching TRBD1 or TRBD2 (5 bases each). Looked up from germline, CDR1 is KGHSH and CDR2 is LQKENI. The CDR3 consists of 14 residues. Trimming took 2 bases from V and 5 from J, leaving 12 bases between them. The DNA of the CDR3 is TGTGCCAGCTCACCAATAGGGACCGGTGAGACCCAGTACTTC. This translates into CASSPIGTGETQYF.

The sample holds a few counts of this clonotype. V gene TRBV28 combines with J gene TRBJ2-2, with D unclear. The V end lost 6 bases, the J end lost 1 base, and 18 bases lay between the germline ends. The CDR3 is made up of 17 amino acids. Germline V gene sequence: CDR1 MDHEN, CDR2 SYDVKM. This CDR3 reads CASRSEGDRWNTGELFF. The DNA of the CDR3 is TGTGCCAGCAGGAGTGAAGGTGACCGGTGGAACACCGGGGAGCTGTTTTTT.